The sample holds one count of the clone carrying this T cell receptor beta chain. The authors' processing: The authors estimated nucleated cell counts from reference gene primer amplification. The assay was immunoSEQ multiplex PCR, and TCRdb's table has in-frame clones only and misses some. The V and J calls and clone size come from that table; D and trimming were worked out from the DNA. The sample lists just under 90,000 clones; more than 70% were seen once. These data belong to a study of blood T cell repertoires in COVID-19. Study details: Specimens from acute and convalescent COVID-19 originated in the United States, Italy and Spain. T cells, B-cell-depleted T cells, or PBMCs provided the cDNA or gDNA that served as material.

The CDR3 sequence is 15 residues long. Germline CDR1 is LNHDA and CDR2 is SQIVND (reference sequence). V was pared by 1 base and J by 3 bases, with 9 bases between. The chain couples TRBV19 to TRBJ1-4; TRBD1 might be the D (6 bases). The clonotype originates from a man aged 55 to 70 with acute or convalescent COVID-19. Sequenced input: peripheral blood. In nucleotides, the CDR3 is TGTGCCAGTAGTATAGGGACAGCACCTAATGAAAAACTGTTTTTT. It yields the protein CASSIGTAPNEKLFF.